Following are 27 T cell receptor beta chains from one sample sequenced in a study of control samples from healthy donors and cancer patients. Produced via immunoSEQ multiplex PCR; TCRdb's table is partial and in-frame only. Of some 150,000 clones listed, around 92% are singletons. The sequenced sample was blood. The source is a woman aged 30 to 39 in good health.

The chain uses TRBV9 and TRBJ2-2; 8 positions agree with TRBD1. The CDR3 length is 16 residues. The V gene end was trimmed by 4 bases and the J gene end by 3 bases; junction bases not matched to a gene: 8. The germline gives CDR1 SGDLS, CDR2 YYNGEE. CDR3 in amino acids: CASSLGTGRDTGELFF. The CDR3 region has the DNA TGTGCCAGCAGCCTCGGGACAGGACGGGACACCGGGGAGCTGTTTTTT.

V usage is TRBV6-5 and J usage is TRBJ2-1, with TRBD1 matching over 9 bases. The ends lost 4 bases at V and 3 bases at J; junction bases unmatched: 4. The germline CDR1 and CDR2 sequences are MNHEY and SVGAGI. The CDR3 has 15 residues. The CDR3 coding sequence is TGTGCCAGCAGTTTACAGGGGGCTATCTACAATGAGCAGTTCTTC. Amino acids: CASSLQGAIYNEQFF.

The gene calls are TRBV7-9 and TRBJ2-2; D not resolved. The CDR3 has 15 residues. Trimming left V 2 bases short and J 0 bases short, with 7 bases between. Germline V gives CDR1 SEHNR, CDR2 FQNEAQ (reference sequence). CDR3 residues: CASSLYTANTGELFF. CDR3 in DNA: TGTGCCAGCAGCTTATATACGGCGAACACCGGGGAGCTGTTTTTT. The whole variable domain, remainder taken from reference TRBV7-9 and TRBJ2-2, is DTGVSQNPRHKITKRGQNVTFRCDPISEHNRLYWYRQTLGQGPEFLTYFQNEAQLEKSRLLSDRFSAERPKGSFSTLEIQRTEQGDSAMYLCASSLYTANTGELFFGEGSRLTVL.

The chain carries TRBV3-1 (or the pseudogene TRBV3-2) and TRBJ1-4; 9 positions agree with TRBD1. The CDR3 is 15 amino acids. The trim removed 5 bases at V and 8 bases at J, leaving 9 bases unmatched. The germline V gene encodes CDR1 LGHDT and CDR2 YNNKEL (reference sequence). CDR3 protein: CASSEQGARSEKLFF. The CDR3 nucleotides are TGTGCCAGCAGCGAACAGGGGGCGCGATCGGAAAAACTGTTTTTT.

The chain recombines TRBV3-1 (or the pseudogene TRBV3-2) with TRBJ2-1, with 10 bases fitting TRBD2. After removal of 4 bases from V and 1 base from J, the junction contained 4 bases not matched to a gene. The CDR3 has 16 residues. Looked up from germline, CDR1 is LGHDT and CDR2 is YNNKEL (reference sequence). The CDR3 nucleotides are TGTGCCAGCAGCCGCCTTAGCGGGGGGTCCTACAATGAGCAGTTCTTC. It translates to CASSRLSGGSYNEQFF.

This chain connects TRBV28 to TRBJ2-3, with a weak D call TRBD2 (6 bases). The CDR3 spans 12 residues. Germline V gives CDR1 MDHEN, CDR2 SYDVKM. V lost 6 bases to trimming and J lost 6 bases, with 10 bases between them. DNA for the CDR3: TGTGCCAGCAGGATCAGCGGGGATACGCAGTATTTT. This codes for CASRISGDTQYF.

The CDR3 DNA reads as TGTGCCAGCAGTTACCTCCGGGACATCAACTATGGCTACACCTTC. Amino acid sequence: CASSYLRDINYGYTF. V is TRBV6-5 and J is TRBJ1-2, with D maybe TRBD1 (6 bases). This CDR3 has 15 amino acids. Germline V gene data show CDR1 as MNHEY and CDR2 as SVGAGI. The V end was cut by 2 bases, the J end by 2 bases, with 12 bases between.

As regards this clone: Other DNA sequences within the sample encode an identical CDR3. The chain joins TRBV18 to TRBJ1-2; a possible D gene is TRBD1 (5 bases). Germline lookup yields CDR1 KGHSH and CDR2 LQKENI. Trimming pared 3 bases from V and 3 bases from J, leaving 11 bases between. The CDR3 is 14 residues long. CDR3 amino acids: CASSPSGGDYGYTF. The CDR3 DNA reads as TGTGCCAGCTCACCGTCGGGAGGGGACTATGGCTACACCTTC.

On this clone: A junction end diverges from the germline sequence, so it may reflect a read error. The sample holds other DNA sequences that translate to the same CDR3. The chain recombines TRBV6-4 with TRBJ2-2; 11 bases fit TRBD2. Germline V gives CDR1 MRHNA, CDR2 SNTAGT. This CDR3 has 15 amino acids. The CDR3 DNA reads as TGTGCCAGCAGTGACGGGACTAGCGGTACCGGAGAGCTGTTTTTT. Amino acids: CASSDGTSGTGELFF.

This chain joins TRBV5-1 and TRBJ1-3; D possibly corresponds to TRBD1 (6 bases). CDR1 SGHRS and CDR2 YFSETQ come from the germline V gene. There are 14 residues in the CDR3. V lost 4 bases, J lost 1 base, and 9 bases lay in between. CDR3 DNA sequence: TGCGCCAGCAGCCGGGACATTTCTGGAAACACCATATATTTT. It translates to CASSRDISGNTIYF.

The rearrangement links TRBV19 to TRBJ1-1; D remains ambiguous. With 1 base removed from V and 1 base from J, the gap between germline ends came to 7 bases. The germline gives CDR1 LNHDA, CDR2 SQIVND (reference sequence). CDR3 size: 14 residues. As DNA, the CDR3 is TGTGCCAGTAGTATAGGGGTGGGGAACACTGAAGCTTTCTTT. It specifies CASSIGVGNTEAFF.

V usage is TRBV5-1 and J usage is TRBJ1-1; maybe TRBD1 (6 bases). The V end was cut by 6 bases, the J end by 3 bases, with 6 bases between. From germline, CDR1 is SGHRS and CDR2 YFSETQ. The CDR3 spans 11 residues. The CDR3 DNA reads TGCGCCAGCACAGGGGACACTGAAGCTTTCTTT. Amino acids: CASTGDTEAFF.

This sequence joins TRBV7-9 and TRBJ2-5; 10 bases are shared with TRBD1. J gave up 5 bases and V 5 bases, and 11 bases lay outside the gene matches. Germline V gene lookup returns CDR1 SEHNR and CDR2 FQNEAQ (reference sequence). The CDR3 spans 16 residues. CDR3: CASSTRDRGGWETQYF. DNA of the CDR3: TGTGCCAGCAGCACCCGGGACAGGGGAGGTTGGGAGACCCAGTACTTC.

The rearrangement uses TRBV7-8 and TRBJ2-6; D gene ambiguous. Trimming cost V 5 bases and J 2 bases, with 10 bases left between them. CDR3 size: 15 residues. Per the germline V gene, CDR1 is SGHVS and CDR2 is FQNEAQ. The CDR3 DNA sequence: TGTGCCAGCAGCCCAACCCAGACTGGGGCCAACGTCCTGACTTTC. Translating it yields CASSPTQTGANVLTF.

In its sample, this clone was seen a few times. The chain joins TRBV4-1 to TRBJ2-4; 7 bases match TRBD1. This CDR3 has 17 amino acids. The ends lost 2 bases at V and 3 bases at J; junction bases unmatched: 10. Germline lookup yields CDR1 MGHRA and CDR2 YSYEKL. CDR3 in amino acids: CASSQRQERDSKNIQYF. The CDR3 DNA is TGCGCCAGCAGCCAAAGGCAAGAACGGGACAGCAAAAACATTCAGTACTTC.

The DNA of the CDR3 is TGTGCCAGCCAGGGGCCCTACGAGCAGTACTTC. Amino acids: CASQGPYEQYF. This chain links TRBV28 with TRBJ2-7; a weak D match, TRBD1 (6 bases). There are 11 residues in the CDR3. Germline V gene sequence: CDR1 MDHEN, CDR2 SYDVKM. With 8 bases removed from V and 2 bases from J, the gap between germline ends came to 7 bases.

V gene TRBV25-1 combines with J gene TRBJ1-6; unclear D gene. The CDR3 length is 12 residues. CDR1 and CDR2 (germline): MGHDK, SYGVNS. Trimming cost V 4 bases and J 6 bases, with 4 bases left between them. This chain's CDR3 is CASSGSNSPLHF. DNA for the CDR3: TGTGCCAGCAGTGGCAGTAATTCACCCCTCCACTTT. Supplemented by reference TRBV25-1 and TRBJ1-6, the full variable domain reads EADIYQTPRYLVIGTGKKITLECSQTMGHDKMYWYQQDPGMELHLIHYSYGVNSTEKGDLSSESTVSRIRTEHFPLTLESARPSHTSQYLCASSGSNSPLHFGNGTRLTVT.

The chain uses TRBV7-8 and TRBJ2-1, with 10 bases matching TRBD1. V lost 5 bases to trimming and J lost 6 bases; unmatched junction nucleotides: 7. This CDR3 has 15 amino acids. Per the germline V gene, CDR1 is SGHVS and CDR2 is FQNEAQ. CDR3 residues: CASSPDRGSVNEQFF. CDR3 DNA: TGTGCCAGCAGCCCGGACAGGGGGTCGGTCAATGAGCAGTTCTTC.

The V and J genes are TRBV12-5 and TRBJ2-1, with 11 bases that match TRBD2. The length of the CDR3 is 18 residues. Germline V gene lookup returns CDR1 LGHNT and CDR2 FRNRAP. Trimming cost V 6 bases and J 5 bases; bases outside gene matches: 15. CDR3 sequence (DNA): TGTGCTAGTGGCACCACACCAAATAGCGGGAGGGCCCACAATGAGCAGTTCTTC. Protein: CASGTTPNSGRAHNEQFF.

This sequence joins TRBV19 and TRBJ2-3, with D uncertain. Between the trimmed V and J ends, which lost 4 bases and 3 bases, there was a span of 5 bases. CDR1 and CDR2 (germline): LNHDA, SQIVND (reference sequence). CDR3 length: 12 residues. CDR3 DNA: TGTGCCAGTAGTAGTGGGACAGATACGCAGTATTTT. Its protein product is CASSSGTDTQYF.

V gene TRBV2 combines with J gene TRBJ1-5; D is unresolved. Germline V gives CDR1 SNHLY, CDR2 FYNNEI. The CDR3 covers 12 residues. The V end lost 3 bases, the J end lost 4 bases, and 4 bases lay between the germline ends. The CDR3 spells CASSDLNQPQHF. The CDR3 DNA follows: TGTGCCAGCAGTGATCTTAATCAGCCCCAGCATTTT.

The chain employs TRBV5-1 and TRBJ2-7; TRBD1 might be the D (6 bases). CDR3 length equals 14 residues. The germline V gene encodes CDR1 SGHRS and CDR2 YFSETQ. V lost 4 bases and J 0 bases, leaving 11 bases between the germline ends. The chain's CDR3 is CASSTDSTSYEQYF. The CDR3 DNA sequence: TGCGCCAGCAGCACGGACAGCACCTCCTACGAGCAGTACTTC.

The chain is built from TRBV30 and TRBJ1-1; perhaps TRBD1 as D (6 bases). The CDR3 loop spans 14 amino acids. CDR1 is GTSNPN and CDR2 is SVGIG in the germline V gene (reference sequence). Trimming took off 0 bases at V and 6 bases at J, with 14 bases between the two ends. The CDR3 spells CAWSVPLQGSEAFF. CDR3 nucleotides: TGTGCCTGGAGTGTACCCTTACAGGGCTCTGAAGCTTTCTTT.

V gene TRBV1 combines with J gene TRBJ2-1; TRBD2 is taken as the D call from the table, unchecked against the DNA. TRBV1 is labeled a pseudogene. The CDR3 sequence is 16 residues long. The CDR3 bases are TGCACCAGCAGCCAAGAGTTACTAGCGGGAGGGGGTGAGCAGTTCTTC. Translated: CTSSQELLAGGGEQFF.

The chain has TRBV7-9 and TRBJ2-3, with 8 bases identical to TRBD1. The J segment lost 1 base and the V segment lost 5 bases, leaving 2 bases of the junction unmatched. Per germline, CDR1 SEHNR and CDR2 FQNEAQ (reference sequence). The CDR3 is 14 amino acids. The CDR3 sequence is CASSPGQGTDTQYF. CDR3 nucleotides: TGTGCCAGCAGCCCGGGACAGGGCACAGATACGCAGTATTTT.

CDR3 nucleotide sequence: TGTGCCAGCAGCCAGACAGGGGCGGACACTGAAGCTTTCTTT. Translated, it gives CASSQTGADTEAFF. The chain recombines TRBV27 with TRBJ1-1, with TRBD1 identical over 8 bases. The CDR3 runs 14 residues. The V and J ends lost 6 bases and 3 bases, in that order; junction bases with no gene match: 6. The germline CDR1 and CDR2 sequences are MNHEY and SMNVEV (reference sequence).

The V gene is TRBV9, the J gene TRBJ2-1, with 11 positions matching TRBD2. J gave up 3 bases and V 2 bases, and 1 base lay outside the gene matches. CDR1 and CDR2 from the germline V gene are SGDLS and YYNGEE. This CDR3 region has 15 residues. The CDR3 nucleotides read TGTGCCAGCAGCGTGACTAGCGGGAACTACAATGAGCAGTTCTTC. It encodes CASSVTSGNYNEQFF.